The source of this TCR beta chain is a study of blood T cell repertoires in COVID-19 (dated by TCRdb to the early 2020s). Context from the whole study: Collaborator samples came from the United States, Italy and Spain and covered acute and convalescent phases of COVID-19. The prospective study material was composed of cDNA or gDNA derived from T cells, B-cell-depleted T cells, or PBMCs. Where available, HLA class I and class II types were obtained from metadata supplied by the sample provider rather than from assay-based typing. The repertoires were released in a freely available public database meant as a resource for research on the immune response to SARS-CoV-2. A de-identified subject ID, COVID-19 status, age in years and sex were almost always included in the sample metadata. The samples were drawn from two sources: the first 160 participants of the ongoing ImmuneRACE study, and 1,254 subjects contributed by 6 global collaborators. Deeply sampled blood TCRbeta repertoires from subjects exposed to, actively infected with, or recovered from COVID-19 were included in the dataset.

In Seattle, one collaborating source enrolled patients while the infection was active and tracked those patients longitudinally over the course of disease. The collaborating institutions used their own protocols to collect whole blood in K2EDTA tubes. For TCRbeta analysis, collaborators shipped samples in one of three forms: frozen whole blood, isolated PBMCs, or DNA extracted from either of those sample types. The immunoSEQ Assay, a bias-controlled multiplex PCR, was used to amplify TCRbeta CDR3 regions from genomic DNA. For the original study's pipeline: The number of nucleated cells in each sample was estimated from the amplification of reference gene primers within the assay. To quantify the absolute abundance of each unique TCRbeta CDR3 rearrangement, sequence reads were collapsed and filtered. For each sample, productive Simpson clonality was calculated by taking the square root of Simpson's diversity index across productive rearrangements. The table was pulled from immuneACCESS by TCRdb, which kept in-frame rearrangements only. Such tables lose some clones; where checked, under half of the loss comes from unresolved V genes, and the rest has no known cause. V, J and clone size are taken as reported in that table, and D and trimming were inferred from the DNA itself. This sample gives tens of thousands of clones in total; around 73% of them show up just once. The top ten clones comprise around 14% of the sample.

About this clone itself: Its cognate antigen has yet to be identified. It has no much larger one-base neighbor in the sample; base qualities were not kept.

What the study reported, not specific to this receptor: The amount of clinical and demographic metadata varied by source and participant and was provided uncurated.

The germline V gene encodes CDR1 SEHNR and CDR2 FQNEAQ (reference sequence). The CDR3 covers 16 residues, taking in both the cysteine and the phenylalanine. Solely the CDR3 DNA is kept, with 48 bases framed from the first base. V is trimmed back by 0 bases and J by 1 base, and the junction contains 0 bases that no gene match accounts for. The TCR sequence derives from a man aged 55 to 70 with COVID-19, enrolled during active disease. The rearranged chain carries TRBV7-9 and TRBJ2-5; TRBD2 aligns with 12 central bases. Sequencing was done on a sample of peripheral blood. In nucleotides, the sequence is TGTGCCAGCAGCTTAGCGGGACTAGCGGGCCAAGAGACCCAGTACTTC. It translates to CASSLAGLAGQETQYF.